The sequence of this T cell receptor beta chain was determined in a study of T cell responses to AZD1222 COVID-19 vaccine. Findings and caveats of the study: White British people made up most donors, females outnumbered males, and clonal diversity was possibly underestimated.

As for this clone: Antigen unknown.

TCRdb keeps only in-frame clones here, not all; method: immunoSEQ multiplex PCR. The data hold tens of thousands of clones, with roughly 80% observed a single time. Pooling of second doses given at about 4 or about 12 weeks was done. The sample here was peripheral blood, taken 28 days after the second AZD1222 dose. The source of this sequence is an adult who received the AZD1222 COVID-19 vaccine.

This CDR3 reads CASRPDSSGNTIYF. The CDR3 DNA follows: TGTGCCAGCAGACCGGACAGCTCTGGAAACACCATATATTTT. The chain links TRBV3-1 (or the pseudogene TRBV3-2) to TRBJ1-3; D is possibly TRBD1 (6 bases). Germline V gene data show CDR1 as LGHDT and CDR2 as YNNKEL (reference sequence). The V end was cut by 6 bases, the J end by 0 bases, with 9 bases between. The CDR3 spans 14 residues.